This passage covers 25 T cell receptor beta chains from one sample sequenced in a study of blood T cell repertoires in COVID-19. Here immunoSEQ multiplex PCR was the method, and the copy in TCRdb shows in-frame clones only, minus some. The sample consists of about 40,000 clones, about 86% of them appearing once. The sequencing sample was made of peripheral blood. The receptors shown here come from a human donor with acute or convalescent COVID-19. The donor label of this sample is uncertain.

The chain joins TRBV13 to TRBJ2-1; 14 bases are a match to TRBD2. The CDR3 sequence is 16 residues long. Germline loops: CDR1 PRHDT, CDR2 FYEKMQ (reference sequence). Losses at the gene ends were 5 bases for V and 8 bases for J; bases not matched to a gene: 8. Here the CDR3 DNA reads TGTGCCAGCAGCCCCCTGACTAGCGGGAGGGCCGATGAGCAGTTCTTC. Translation: CASSPLTSGRADEQFF. The full variable domain, in which reference TRBV13 and TRBJ2-1 provide the parts outside the CDR3, is AAGVIQSPRHLIKEKRETATLKCYPIPRHDTVYWYQQGPGQDPQFLISFYEKMQSDKGSIPDRFSAQQFSDYHSELNMSSLELGDSALYFCASSPLTSGRADEQFFGPGTRLTVL.

The genes are TRBV6-5 and TRBJ1-1, with no clear D. Trimming took 3 bases from V and 1 from J, leaving 15 bases between them. CDR3 length: 16 residues. Germline V CDR1 and CDR2: MNHEY, SVGAGI. The CDR3 protein is CASSYTPRYKNTEAFF. CDR3 nucleotide sequence: TGTGCCAGCAGTTATACCCCTCGTTACAAGAACACTGAAGCTTTCTTT.

V gene TRBV28 combines with J gene TRBJ1-1; D might be TRBD1 (6 bases). This CDR3 is 18 amino acids long. From germline, CDR1 is MDHEN and CDR2 SYDVKM. V was shortened by 2 bases and J by 1 base, with 20 bases between the two germline ends. CDR3 sequence (DNA): TGTGCCAGCAGTTTAACCCCCCTTACTGGGACACCGAACACTGAAGCTTTCTTT. It encodes CASSLTPLTGTPNTEAFF. Using reference TRBV28 and TRBJ1-1 for the parts outside the CDR3, the full variable domain is DVKVTQSSRYLVKRTGEKVFLECVQDMDHENMFWYRQDPGLGLRLIYFSYDVKMKEKGDIPEGYSVSREKKERFSLILESASTNQTSMYLCASSLTPLTGTPNTEAFFGQGTRLTVV.

This clone was detected only once. This chain links TRBV19 with TRBJ2-6, with D unresolved. Trimming left V 3 bases short and J 2 bases short, with 5 bases between. The CDR3 extends over 14 amino acids. Germline V gene data show CDR1 as LNHDA and CDR2 as SQIVND (reference sequence). The CDR3 DNA reads TGTGCCAGTAGTATGGCGGCTGGGGCCAACGTCCTGACTTTC. Residues: CASSMAAGANVLTF.

The chain links TRBV5-4 to TRBJ1-2; 10 positions match TRBD1. Per the germline V gene, CDR1 is SGHNT and CDR2 is YYREEE (reference sequence). This CDR3 region has 15 residues. The trim removed 4 bases at V and 2 bases at J, leaving 5 bases unmatched. The CDR3 here is CASSDMTGGNYGYTF. CDR3 nucleotides: TGTGCCAGCAGCGATATGACAGGGGGCAACTATGGCTACACCTTC.

The V and J genes are TRBV5-6 and TRBJ1-5; 8 positions agree with TRBD1. Germline-derived CDR1 and CDR2 are SGHDT and YYEEEE. Losses at the gene ends were 0 bases for V and 5 bases for J; bases not matched to a gene: 4. The CDR3 contains 15 residues. The chain's CDR3 is CASSLGMDRDQPQHF. The CDR3 region has the DNA TGTGCCAGCAGCTTGGGCATGGACAGGGATCAGCCCCAGCATTTT.

A few counts support this clone. This chain links TRBV9 with TRBJ1-5; D ambiguous. Germline loops: CDR1 SGDLS, CDR2 YYNGEE. This CDR3 comprises 14 residues. Trimming shortened V by 2 bases and J by 3 bases, and 9 bases separated the two germline ends. The CDR3 nucleotides read TGTGCCAGCAGCGTTGGGCCGGACAATCAGCCCCAGCATTTT. It translates to CASSVGPDNQPQHF.

This clone was found a few times. This sequence joins TRBV28 and TRBJ2-1; TRBD2 matches 12 bases. Trimming at V came to 3 bases and at J to 8 bases, leaving 5 bases not matched to a gene. The CDR3 sequence is 15 residues long. Germline CDR1 and CDR2: MDHEN and SYDVKM. The CDR3 spells CASSLPGTSGHEQFF. CDR3 coding DNA: TGTGCCAGCAGTTTGCCCGGGACTAGCGGGCATGAGCAGTTCTTC.

This CDR3 reads CASSPAGQPTEAFF. The CDR3 DNA reads as TGTGCCAGCAGTCCTGCCGGACAGCCTACTGAAGCTTTCTTT. The V gene is TRBV28, the J gene TRBJ1-1; D is possibly TRBD1 (6 bases). The CDR3 is 14 amino acids. Between the trimmed V and J ends, which lost 5 bases and 5 bases, there was a span of 15 bases. The germline V gene has CDR1 MDHEN and CDR2 SYDVKM.

The V gene is TRBV18, the J gene TRBJ1-5; 7 bases fit TRBD1. Germline-derived CDR1 and CDR2 are KGHSH and LQKENI. The CDR3 is 15 residues long. V was clipped by 3 bases and J by 4 bases; unmatched bases: 6. The DNA of the CDR3 is TGTGCCAGCTCACCCCGGACAGGTTCGAATCAGCCCCAGCATTTT. It specifies CASSPRTGSNQPQHF.

This rearrangement joins TRBV5-5 to TRBJ1-4, with TRBD1 matching over 8 bases. With V trimmed by 4 bases and J by 6 bases, 5 bases remained unmatched. The CDR3 totals 14 residues. Germline CDR1 and CDR2: SGHKS and YYEKEE (reference sequence). DNA for the CDR3: TGTGCCAGCAGCCGGGACAGGCAGGATGAAAAACTGTTTTTT. This gives the protein CASSRDRQDEKLFF.

The V gene is TRBV29-1, the J gene TRBJ2-2; 11 positions agree with TRBD1. V was pared by 6 bases and J by 6 bases, with 3 bases of the junction left unmatched. The germline V gene has CDR1 SQVTM and CDR2 ANQGSEA. The CDR3 is made up of 13 amino acids. The CDR3 sequence: CSVPGQGAGELFF. The CDR3 coding sequence is TGCAGCGTACCGGGACAGGGGGCCGGGGAGCTGTTTTTT.

This clone was observed a single time. The CDR3 is CASRGGSYEQYF. Written as DNA, the CDR3 is TGTGCCAGCCGCGGGGGAAGCTACGAGCAGTACTTC. The rearrangement uses TRBV6-5 and TRBJ2-7, with 7 bases matching TRBD2. This CDR3 comprises 12 residues. V was pared by 8 bases and J by 3 bases, with 4 bases of the junction left unmatched. Germline CDR1 reads MNHEY; CDR2 reads SVGAGI.

V is TRBV5-1 and J is TRBJ2-7; TRBD2 matches 10 bases. V lost 7 bases, J lost 4 bases, and 11 bases stayed unmatched. CDR1 is SGHRS, CDR2 YFSETQ, per germline. The CDR3 has 15 amino acids. CDR3 sequence reads: CASRDSGRYLYEQYF. For the CDR3, the DNA is TGCGCCAGCCGGGATAGCGGGAGGTACCTATACGAGCAGTACTTC.

The V and J genes are TRBV2 and TRBJ2-3, with TRBD1 matching over 8 bases. The CDR3 spans 15 residues. Trimming took 7 bases from V and 2 from J; bases not matched to a gene: 8. Germline values: CDR1 SNHLY, CDR2 FYNNEI. CDR3 nucleotides: TGTGCCAGCAAAGGACAGGGAGAATACACAGATACGCAGTATTTT. Translation: CASKGQGEYTDTQYF.

The chain couples TRBV28 to TRBJ1-1; D is perhaps TRBD1 (5 bases). The V end lost 5 bases, the J end lost 5 bases, and 9 bases lay between the germline ends. This CDR3 is 12 amino acids long. In germline, CDR1 is MDHEN, CDR2 SYDVKM. The CDR3 spells CASSRGGTEAFF. DNA of the CDR3: TGTGCCAGCAGTCGCGGGGGGACTGAAGCTTTCTTT.

The chain links TRBV5-5 to TRBJ1-3; 7 bases are shared with TRBD1. Germline CDR1 SGHKS, CDR2 YYEKEE (reference sequence). The CDR3 has 18 residues. With 2 bases clipped from V and 1 base from J, the junction kept 12 bases outside the gene matches. The CDR3 region is CASSLGTLGGTSGNTIYF. The CDR3, as DNA: TGTGCCAGCAGCTTAGGAACCCTAGGGGGCACGTCTGGAAACACCATATATTTT.

This clone was seen just once. The gene calls are TRBV5-1 and TRBJ1-2; D may be TRBD1 (5 bases). This CDR3 spans 13 amino acids. The germline gives CDR1 SGHRS, CDR2 YFSETQ. V gave up 2 bases and J gave up 4 bases, with 9 bases separating them. CDR3 coding DNA: TGCGCCAGCAGCTTTGACAGAGGCTATGGCTACACCTTC. This sequence encodes CASSFDRGYGYTF.

In this sample, this clone turned up once. The genes are TRBV9 and TRBJ2-7, with 8 bases matching TRBD1. V shed 4 bases and J 3 bases; nucleotides not matched to a gene: 6. CDR1 and CDR2 from the germline V gene are SGDLS and YYNGEE. The CDR3 is 14 amino acids. The DNA for the CDR3 is TGTGCCAGCAGCCCGCAGACAGGGGACTACGAGCAGTACTTC. Translation gives CASSPQTGDYEQYF.

This chain links TRBV11-2 with TRBJ2-7; TRBD2 agrees at 8 bases. Trimming took 7 bases from V and 3 from J; bases not matched to a gene: 8. The CDR3 covers 14 residues. CDR1 and CDR2 (germline): SGHAT, FQNNGV. CDR3 in amino acids: CASTRRGAGYEQYF. The CDR3 DNA follows: TGTGCCAGCACCCGGCGGGGGGCCGGCTACGAGCAGTACTTC.

The chain joins TRBV19 to TRBJ2-1; 10 bases are a match to TRBD2. J gave up 2 bases and V 3 bases, and 4 bases lay outside the gene matches. This CDR3 spans 16 amino acids. The germline gives CDR1 LNHDA, CDR2 SQIVND (reference sequence). The CDR3, as DNA: TGTGCCAGTAGTATCATGACTAGCGGGCCCTACAATGAGCAGTTCTTC. Its translation is CASSIMTSGPYNEQFF. Full variable domain (rest looked up from reference TRBV19 and TRBJ2-1): DGGITQSPKYLFRKEGQNVTLSCEQNLNHDAMYWYRQDPGQGLRLIYYSQIVNDFQKGDIAEGYSVSREKKESFPLTVTSAQKNPTAFYLCASSIMTSGPYNEQFFGPGTRLTVL.

V gene TRBV2 combines with J gene TRBJ2-7; tentative D call: TRBD2 (5 bases). This CDR3 region has 11 residues. Trimming took 4 bases from V and 9 from J, leaving 10 bases between them. Germline CDR1 SNHLY, CDR2 FYNNEI. For the CDR3, the DNA is TGTGCCAGCAGTGTGGGAGAGACGCAGTACTTC. This sequence encodes CASSVGETQYF.

This chain links TRBV5-6 with TRBJ2-7; TRBD2 aligns across 7 bases. Germline CDR1 is SGHDT and CDR2 is YYEEEE. The CDR3 covers 15 residues. V trimming: 3 bases; J trimming: 2 bases; junction bases outside the gene matches: 8. CDR3 sequence: CASSWREGRPYEQYF. The CDR3, as DNA: TGTGCCAGCAGCTGGAGGGAGGGGCGGCCCTACGAGCAGTACTTC.

The chain joins TRBV7-6 to TRBJ2-3; 8 bases align to TRBD2. CDR1 and CDR2 (germline): SGHVS, FNYEAQ. The CDR3 is 16 residues long. With V trimmed by 5 bases and J by 0 bases, 7 bases remained unmatched. CDR3 nucleotides: TGTGCCAGCAGCACTCGGGGGGGAATTAGCACAGATACGCAGTATTTT. This codes for CASSTRGGISTDTQYF.

The chain recombines TRBV3-1 (or the pseudogene TRBV3-2) with TRBJ1-1; D ambiguous. This CDR3 has 13 residues. V shed 0 bases and J shed 5 bases, with 7 bases lying between them. Germline V gene data show CDR1 as LGHDT and CDR2 as YNNKEL (reference sequence). DNA for the CDR3: TGTGCCAGCAGCCAAGATCGAGGAACTGAAGCTTTCTTT. As protein: CASSQDRGTEAFF.